These 11 T cell receptor beta chains came from one sample sequenced in a study of T-cell memory formation after mild COVID-19. TCRdb processed the 5' RACE reads anew with MiXCR; each CDR3 protein has one entry. The data show 560,000 or so distinct CDR3 sequences, around 15% seen once. Sequenced sample: PBMCs or a T cell subset sorted from them (not recorded which). All receptors come from an adult woman who had mild COVID-19 (a few samples of this study predate the infection). Cell type and time point are not known.

This clonotype has just a few counts. The chain couples TRBV3-1 to TRBJ2-2, with no clear D. V was trimmed by 5 bases and J by 5 bases, leaving 6 bases between them. In germline, CDR1 is LGHDT, CDR2 YNNKEL (reference sequence). The CDR3 extends over 12 amino acids. This chain's CDR3 is CASSYHTGELFF. CDR3 nucleotide sequence: TGTGCCAGCAGCTATCATACCGGGGAGCTGTTTTTT.

In this sample, this clonotype turned up a few times. The chain joins TRBV10-3 to TRBJ2-1; 14 bases fit TRBD2. Losses at the gene ends were 4 bases for V and 0 bases for J; bases not matched to a gene: 20. CDR1 and CDR2 from the germline V gene are ENHRY and SYGVKD. The CDR3 has 23 residues. The CDR3 reads CAISGPKTTGLAGGNRSYNEQFF. In nucleotides, the CDR3 is TGTGCCATCAGTGGTCCCAAAACCACCGGACTAGCGGGGGGCAATCGCTCCTACAATGAGCAGTTCTTC.

The chain recombines TRBV5-1 with TRBJ1-1; 7 bases match TRBD1. The CDR3 has 14 amino acids. Trimming at V came to 6 bases and at J to 0 bases, leaving 5 bases not matched to a gene. Per germline, CDR1 SGHRS and CDR2 YFSETQ. The chain's CDR3 is CASTTGELNTEAFF. CDR3 DNA sequence: TGCGCCAGCACCACAGGGGAATTGAACACTGAAGCTTTCTTT.

This chain connects TRBV19 to TRBJ2-2; 8 bases match TRBD2. CDR3 length: 16 amino acids. With V trimmed by 0 bases and J by 6 bases, 6 bases remained unmatched. Germline V gives CDR1 LNHDA, CDR2 SQIVND (reference sequence). CDR3 nucleotide sequence: TGTGCCAGTAGTATAGACCCGGGGGGGGGAGCCGGGGAGCTGTTTTTT. Protein: CASSIDPGGGAGELFF.

V and J are TRBV28 and TRBJ2-5; TRBD1 agrees at 10 bases. Germline V CDR1 and CDR2: MDHEN, SYDVKM. V was clipped by 5 bases and J by 2 bases; unmatched bases: 5. The CDR3 contains 15 residues. CDR3 loop: CASSEWDRGQETQYF. CDR3 DNA sequence: TGTGCCAGCAGTGAATGGGACAGGGGACAAGAGACCCAGTACTTC. Based on the CDR3 plus reference TRBV28 and TRBJ2-5, the full variable domain is DVKVTQSSRYLVKRTGEKVFLECVQDMDHENMFWYRQDPGLGLRLIYFSYDVKMKEKGDIPEGYSVSREKKERFSLILESASTNQTSMYLCASSEWDRGQETQYFGPGTRLLVL.

This clonotype was detected only a few times. The chain recombines TRBV20-1 with TRBJ2-6, with 7 bases lining up with TRBD1. The CDR3 length is 17 residues. From germline, CDR1 is DFQATT and CDR2 SNEGSKA (reference sequence). The V gene end was trimmed by 0 bases and the J gene end by 1 base; junction bases not matched to a gene: 6. CDR3 in DNA: TGCAGTGCTAGAGATACAGGGGTTTGGTCTGGGGCCAACGTCCTGACTTTC. As protein: CSARDTGVWSGANVLTF.

This clonotype was detected a few times. This chain uses TRBV4-1 with TRBJ1-3; the D gene is possibly TRBD1 (5 bases). From germline, CDR1 is MGHRA and CDR2 YSYEKL. Trimming stripped 3 bases from V and 3 bases from J, with 15 bases between. CDR3 length: 16 residues. This CDR3 is CASSHQTGLDGNTIYF. CDR3 DNA: TGCGCCAGCAGCCATCAAACGGGACTTGATGGAAACACCATATATTTT.

This clonotype turned up a few times. The chain carries TRBV9 and TRBJ2-2; D ambiguous. Germline CDR1 reads SGDLS; CDR2 reads YYNGEE. The V end was cut by 3 bases, the J end by 0 bases, with 15 bases between. The CDR3 is made up of 17 amino acids. The CDR3 DNA sequence: TGTGCCAGCAGCGCCCAAGAGGACCGCCCGAACACCGGGGAGCTGTTTTTT. Translating gives CASSAQEDRPNTGELFF.

The chain carries TRBV2 and TRBJ1-2; possibly TRBD1 for D (5 bases). The germline V gene has CDR1 SNHLY and CDR2 FYNNEI. Trimming left V 2 bases short and J 5 bases short, with 15 bases between. CDR3 length: 15 residues. For the CDR3, the DNA is TGTGCCAGCAGTGAAAACGGGGGAATAGGGTATGGCTACACCTTC. Its translation is CASSENGGIGYGYTF.

DNA for the CDR3: TGCAGTGCTGATGGGACTATCCAAGAGACCCAGTACTTC. This gives the protein CSADGTIQETQYF. This rearrangement joins TRBV20-1 to TRBJ2-5; TRBD2 matches 7 bases. The CDR3 is made up of 13 amino acids. V dropped 5 bases and J dropped 1; count of bases not matched to a gene: 4. Looked up from germline, CDR1 is DFQATT and CDR2 is SNEGSKA (reference sequence).

The chain has TRBV5-1 and TRBJ2-1; no firm D call. The CDR3 contains 14 residues. CDR1 is SGHRS and CDR2 is YFSETQ in the germline V gene. V lost 1 base and J 6 bases, leaving 11 bases between the germline ends. This CDR3 is CASSLTAPTNEQFF. The CDR3 DNA follows: TGCGCCAGCAGCTTGACAGCCCCGACCAATGAGCAGTTCTTC.